Listed below are T cell receptor beta chains from one sample, sequenced in a study of cytomegalovirus exposure and HLA in healthy donors. Method: immunoSEQ multiplex PCR; TCRdb's copy keeps in-frame clones and lacks some. The table lists about 35,000 clones, approximately 80% of them singletons. Specimen: PBMCs. The receptor source for this set is a male donor in good health and CMV-seronegative. CDR3s include the opening cysteine and the closing phenylalanine or tryptophan. A D gene is named only where the DNA matches it firmly. Only part of the rows carry a size: once, few, many, or a class if the clone is expanded.

DNA: TGTGCCAGCAGCGCCGGGAGGGCGGGAGCCCAGCATTTT
CDR3: CASSAGRAGAQHF
J: TRBJ1-5
V: TRBV9
D: -
size: -

DNA: TGTGCCAGCAGCTTAGCTCCAAGAGTTGGGCTAAGAACCTACGAGCAGTACTTC
CDR3: CASSLAPRVGLRTYEQYF
J: TRBJ2-7
V: TRBV11-2
D: -
size: -

DNA: TGTGCCAGCAGCCAAGAACCCCTCCCAGGGGCGAATTCACCCCTCCACTTT
CDR3: CASSQEPLPGANSPLHF
J: TRBJ1-6
V: TRBV4-2
D: -
size: -

DNA: TGCGCCAGCGGCTGGACTAGCGGGGGAATCTACGAGCAGTACTTC
CDR3: CASGWTSGGIYEQYF
J: TRBJ2-7
V: TRBV5-1
D: TRBD2
size: few

DNA: TGTGCCAGCAGCTCAACAGCCGACCAGGACATTCAGTACTTC
CDR3: CASSSTADQDIQYF
J: TRBJ2-4
V: TRBV5-6
D: -
size: -

DNA: TGTGCCAGCAGCTCCGGACTAGCGATCTCCTACGAGCAGTACTTC
CDR3: CASSSGLAISYEQYF
J: TRBJ2-7
V: TRBV7-2
D: TRBD2
size: -

DNA: TGTGCCAGCAGTTTTCTAATCACAGATACGCAGTATTTT
CDR3: CASSFLITDTQYF
J: TRBJ2-3
V: TRBV27
D: -
size: -

DNA: TGCGCCAGCAGCTTAACAGGGGGCAATCAGCCCCAGCATTTT
CDR3: CASSLTGGNQPQHF
J: TRBJ1-5
V: TRBV5-1
D: TRBD1
size: -

DNA: TGTGCCAGCAGCTTAAGACTAGCGGGGCGGGTAGATACGCAGTATTTT
CDR3: CASSLRLAGRVDTQYF
J: TRBJ2-3
V: TRBV5-4
D: TRBD2
size: -

DNA: TGTGCCAGCAGCCAAGACAGTTACATATATTTT
CDR3: CASSQDSYIYF
J: TRBJ1-3
V: TRBV14
D: -
size: -

DNA: TGTGCCAGCAGCCAAGATCACCTAGCGGGGCGCTCTGGGGCCAACGTCCTGACTTTC
CDR3: CASSQDHLAGRSGANVLTF
J: TRBJ2-6
V: TRBV4-2
D: TRBD2
size: -

DNA: TGTGCCAGCAGCGTAGATGGGGGGTCACAAGAGACCCAGTACTTC
CDR3: CASSVDGGSQETQYF
J: TRBJ2-5
V: TRBV9
D: -
size: -

DNA: TGTGCCAGCAGCCCACAGGGAGGGGGCACAGATACGCAGTATTTT
CDR3: CASSPQGGGTDTQYF
J: TRBJ2-3
V: TRBV11-2
D: -
size: -

DNA: TGTGCCAGTAGTATAGATAACAGGGATGGCTACACCTTC
CDR3: CASSIDNRDGYTF
J: TRBJ1-2
V: TRBV19
D: -
size: -

DNA: TGTGCCAGCAGTGAACTAGCGGGGGGCTACAATGAGCAGTTCTTC
CDR3: CASSELAGGYNEQFF
J: TRBJ2-1
V: TRBV6-1
D: TRBD2
size: -

DNA: TGTGCCAGCAGGGAAACACACAGGGGTCCTGCGGGTGGCTACACCTTC
CDR3: CASRETHRGPAGGYTF
J: TRBJ1-2
V: TRBV6-6
D: TRBD1
size: -